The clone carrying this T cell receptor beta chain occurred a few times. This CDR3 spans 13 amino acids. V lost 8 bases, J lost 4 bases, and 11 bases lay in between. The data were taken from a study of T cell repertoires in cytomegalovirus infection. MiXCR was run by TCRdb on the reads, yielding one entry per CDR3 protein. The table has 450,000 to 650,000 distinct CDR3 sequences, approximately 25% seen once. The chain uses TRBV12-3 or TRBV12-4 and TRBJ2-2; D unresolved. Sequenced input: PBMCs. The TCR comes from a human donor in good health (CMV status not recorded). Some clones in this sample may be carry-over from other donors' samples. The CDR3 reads CASSSYATGELFF. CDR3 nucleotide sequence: TGTGCCAGCTCGAGCTATGCCACCGGGGAGCTGTTTTTT.